The 15 T cell receptor beta chains presented below share a single source sample, sequenced in a study of blood T cell repertoires in COVID-19. Sequencing was performed with immunoSEQ multiplex PCR; in TCRdb, only in-frame clones are kept and a portion is missing. The sample holds some 350,000 clones; about 90% are singletons and the top ten take 6.5% to 8%. The sample was peripheral blood. The receptors originated from a man between 18 and 35 years old with active or convalescent COVID-19.

The chain uses TRBV4-1 and TRBJ2-1; 9 bases match TRBD1. Germline lookup yields CDR1 MGHRA and CDR2 YSYEKL. J was trimmed by 1 base and V by 2 bases; bases with no gene match: 15. The CDR3 is made up of 20 amino acids. DNA of the CDR3: TGCGCCAGCAGCCAATGGGGGGGGACCGGGACAGGGTTTTCCTACAATGAGCAGTTCTTC. The encoded protein is CASSQWGGTGTGFSYNEQFF.

V gene TRBV7-9 combines with J gene TRBJ1-3; D possibly corresponds to TRBD1 (5 bases). CDR1 is SEHNR, CDR2 FQNEAQ, per germline (reference sequence). This CDR3 comprises 13 residues. Between the trimmed V and J ends, which lost 3 bases and 3 bases, there was a span of 6 bases. The CDR3 nucleotides read TGTGCCAGCAGCTTCGACAGTGGAAACACCATATATTTT. Amino acids: CASSFDSGNTIYF.

J is TRBJ2-1 and V is TRBV7-3, with 12 positions matching TRBD2. The junction had 4 bases not matched to a gene; V was cut back by 5 bases and J by 5 bases. The germline gives CDR1 SGHTA, CDR2 FQGTGA. This CDR3 is 15 amino acids long. The CDR3 is CASSPGLAGNNEQFF. DNA of the CDR3: TGTGCCAGCAGCCCCGGACTAGCGGGAAACAATGAGCAGTTCTTC.

The chain couples TRBV24-1 to TRBJ2-7; TRBD2 is a possible D gene (6 bases). Germline CDR1 reads KGHDR; CDR2 reads SFDVKD. V lost 3 bases and J 7 bases, leaving 18 bases between the germline ends. This CDR3 contains 15 residues. DNA for the CDR3: TGTGCCACCAGTGATACCCGGGACGGGGGTCTGGAGCAGTACTTC. Protein product: CATSDTRDGGLEQYF.

The V and J genes are TRBV6-4 and TRBJ1-1; no firm D call. V dropped 6 bases and J dropped 2 bases, with 10 bases sitting between them. Germline CDR1 and CDR2: MRHNA and SNTAGT. The CDR3 spans 13 residues. The chain's CDR3 is CASRGDFNTEAFF. CDR3 bases: TGTGCCAGCAGGGGAGATTTTAACACTGAAGCTTTCTTT.

This clone was detected only once. This chain joins TRBV7-9 and TRBJ2-7; 8 positions match TRBD1. The CDR3 runs 13 residues. Trimming at V came to 6 bases and at J to 6 bases, leaving 7 bases not matched to a gene. CDR1 and CDR2 (germline): SEHNR, FQNEAQ (reference sequence). CDR3 loop: CASRWTGSGEQYF. In nucleotides, the CDR3 is TGTGCCAGCAGGTGGACAGGGTCGGGCGAGCAGTACTTC.

The chain uses TRBV19 and TRBJ2-7; D is perhaps TRBD1 (6 bases). CDR1 LNHDA and CDR2 SQIVND come from the germline V gene (reference sequence). The V and J ends lost 3 bases and 3 bases respectively, with 12 bases between them. CDR3 length: 14 amino acids. The CDR3 region is CASSMTGTSYEQYF. In DNA, the CDR3 is TGTGCCAGTAGTATGACAGGAACGAGCTACGAGCAGTACTTC.

This sequence joins TRBV6-5 and TRBJ1-1; perhaps TRBD1 as D (5 bases). Germline values: CDR1 MNHEY, CDR2 SVGAGI. The length of the CDR3 is 15 residues. The V end lost 5 bases, the J end lost 4 bases, and 17 bases lay between the germline ends. The CDR3 nucleotides read TGTGCCAGCAGTAACACGGGGACCGGGAGCACTGAAGCTTTCTTT. It translates to CASSNTGTGSTEAFF.

For this clone: The sample holds other DNA sequences that translate to the same CDR3. The rearrangement joins TRBV5-1 to TRBJ1-4; weak D call: TRBD1 (5 bases). V lost 0 bases to trimming and J lost 5 bases, with 11 bases between them. The CDR3 is 15 amino acids. CDR1 SGHRS and CDR2 YFSETQ come from the germline V gene. CDR3 DNA sequence: TGCGCCAGCAGCTTGGGTGGTGGGGCCAATGAAAAACTGTTTTTT. Residues: CASSLGGGANEKLFF. The complete variable domain, with remaining parts taken from reference TRBV5-1 and TRBJ1-4, reads KAGVTQTPRYLIKTRGQQVTLSCSPISGHRSVSWYQQTPGQGLQFLFEYFSETQRNKGNFPGRFSGRQFSNSRSEMNVSTLELGDSALYLCASSLGGGANEKLFFGSGTQLSVL.

This clone was seen more than once but under ten times. The chain joins TRBV9 to TRBJ2-7; a possible D gene is TRBD2 (6 bases). Germline V gene sequence: CDR1 SGDLS, CDR2 YYNGEE. CDR3 length: 15 residues. The V end lost 0 bases, the J end lost 3 bases, and 13 bases lay between the germline ends. The CDR3 DNA reads as TGTGCCAGCAGCGTAGGTCACGGGGGACTCTACGAGCAGTACTTC. Protein sequence: CASSVGHGGLYEQYF.

The rearrangement joins TRBV9 to TRBJ2-1; D is ambiguous. Deletions cut 3 bases from V and 5 bases from J, with 18 bases between. CDR1 and CDR2 (germline): SGDLS, YYNGEE. The CDR3 loop spans 16 amino acids. The CDR3 sequence is CASSAPSSARNNEQFF. The CDR3 region has the DNA TGTGCCAGCAGCGCCCCTTCTTCAGCGCGCAACAATGAGCAGTTCTTC.

This clone occurred a few times. This chain links TRBV21-1 with TRBJ1-6; the D segment call TRBD1 is taken from the table without a DNA check. TRBV21-1 constitutes a pseudogene. The CDR3 is 17 amino acids. CDR3 sequence reads: CASRQKPQGARNSPLHF. CDR3 DNA sequence: TGTGCCAGCAGGCAAAAACCCCAGGGGGCTCGGAATTCACCCCTCCACTTT.

As concerns this clone: Other DNA sequences in this specimen translate into the identical CDR3. The rearrangement uses TRBV12-3 or TRBV12-4 and TRBJ1-1, with 7 bases identical to TRBD1. CDR3 size: 13 residues. The ends lost 5 bases at V and 1 base at J; junction bases unmatched: 1. The CDR3 loop is CASSRTGNTEAFF. CDR3 DNA sequence: TGTGCCAGCAGTCGGACAGGGAACACTGAAGCTTTCTTT.

A remark on this clone: Additional DNA sequences in this sample encode the identical CDR3. The J gene is TRBJ2-7, the V gene TRBV7-3; tentatively, D is TRBD2 (5 bases). Germline V gene lookup returns CDR1 SGHTA and CDR2 FQGTGA. The V end lost 1 base, the J end lost 3 bases, and 7 bases lay between the germline ends. The CDR3 sequence is 13 residues long. CDR3 amino acids: CASSLSRGYEQYF. CDR3 DNA: TGTGCCAGCAGCTTAAGTCGGGGCTACGAGCAGTACTTC.

The rearrangement joins TRBV18 to TRBJ1-1; the D gene is possibly TRBD1 (6 bases). This CDR3 spans 16 amino acids. Germline-derived CDR1 and CDR2 are KGHSH and LQKENI. V was cut by 4 bases and J by 5 bases, with 20 bases left in between. The CDR3 nucleotides read TGTGCCAGCTCACTAGGTACAGGGACGACTTTGACTGAAGCTTTCTTT. Translation gives CASSLGTGTTLTEAFF.